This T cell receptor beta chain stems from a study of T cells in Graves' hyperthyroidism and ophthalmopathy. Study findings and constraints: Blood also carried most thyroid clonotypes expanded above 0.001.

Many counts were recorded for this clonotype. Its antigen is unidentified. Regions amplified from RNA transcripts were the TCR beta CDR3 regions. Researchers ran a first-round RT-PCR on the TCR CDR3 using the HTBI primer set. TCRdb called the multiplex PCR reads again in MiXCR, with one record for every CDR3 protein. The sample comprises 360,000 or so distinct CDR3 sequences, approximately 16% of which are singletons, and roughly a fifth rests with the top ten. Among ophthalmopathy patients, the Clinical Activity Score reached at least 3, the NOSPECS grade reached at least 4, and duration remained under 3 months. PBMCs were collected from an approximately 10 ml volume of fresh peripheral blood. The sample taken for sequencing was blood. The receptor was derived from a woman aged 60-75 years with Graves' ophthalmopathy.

The CDR3 is CASSSGGVQETQYF. Here the CDR3 DNA reads TGCGCCAGCAGCTCGGGGGGGGTTCAGGAGACCCAGTACTTC. This chain links TRBV5-1 with TRBJ2-5; 8 bases fit TRBD2. J gave up 5 bases and V 3 bases, and 6 bases lay outside the gene matches. CDR3 length: 14 amino acids. From germline, CDR1 is SGHRS and CDR2 YFSETQ. Drawing the rest from reference TRBV5-1 and TRBJ2-5, the complete variable domain is KAGVTQTPRYLIKTRGQQVTLSCSPISGHRSVSWYQQTPGQGLQFLFEYFSETQRNKGNFPGRFSGRQFSNSRSEMNVSTLELGDSALYLCASSSGGVQETQYFGPGTRLLVL.